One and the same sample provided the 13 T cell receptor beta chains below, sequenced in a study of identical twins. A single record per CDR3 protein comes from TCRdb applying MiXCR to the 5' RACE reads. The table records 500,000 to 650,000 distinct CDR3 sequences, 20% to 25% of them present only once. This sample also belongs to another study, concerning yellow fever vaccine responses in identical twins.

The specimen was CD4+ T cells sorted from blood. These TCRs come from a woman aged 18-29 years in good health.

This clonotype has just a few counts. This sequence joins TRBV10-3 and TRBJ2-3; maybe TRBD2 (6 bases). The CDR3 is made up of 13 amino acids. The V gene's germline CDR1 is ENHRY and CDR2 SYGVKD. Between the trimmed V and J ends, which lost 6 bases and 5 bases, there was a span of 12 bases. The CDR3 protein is CAIRAGSEDTQYF. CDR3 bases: TGTGCCATCAGGGCCGGGAGCGAAGATACGCAGTATTTT.

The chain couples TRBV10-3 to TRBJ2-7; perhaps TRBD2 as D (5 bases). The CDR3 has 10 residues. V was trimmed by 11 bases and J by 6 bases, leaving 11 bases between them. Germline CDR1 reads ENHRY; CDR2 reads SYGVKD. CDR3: CASRVPEQYV. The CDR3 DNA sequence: TGTGCCTCGCGGGTGCCCGAGCAGTACGTC.

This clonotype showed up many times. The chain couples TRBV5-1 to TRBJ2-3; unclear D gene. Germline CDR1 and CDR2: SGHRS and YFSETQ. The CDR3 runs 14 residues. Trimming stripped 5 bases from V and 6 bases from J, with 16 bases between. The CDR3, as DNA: TGCGCCAGCAGGTCCGGACGGCTACTTGATACGCAGTATTTT. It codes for CASRSGRLLDTQYF.

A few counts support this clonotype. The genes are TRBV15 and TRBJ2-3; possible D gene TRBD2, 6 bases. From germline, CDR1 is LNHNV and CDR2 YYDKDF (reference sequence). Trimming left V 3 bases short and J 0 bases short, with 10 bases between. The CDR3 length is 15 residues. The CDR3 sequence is CATSRDGGSTDTQYF. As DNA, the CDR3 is TGTGCCACCAGCAGGGACGGAGGGAGCACAGATACGCAGTATTTT. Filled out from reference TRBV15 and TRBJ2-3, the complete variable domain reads DAMVIQNPRYQVTQFGKPVTLSCSQTLNHNVMYWYQQKSSQAPKLLFHYYDKDFNNEADTPDNFQSRRPNTSFCFLDIRSPGLGDTAMYLCATSRDGGSTDTQYFGPGTRLTVL.

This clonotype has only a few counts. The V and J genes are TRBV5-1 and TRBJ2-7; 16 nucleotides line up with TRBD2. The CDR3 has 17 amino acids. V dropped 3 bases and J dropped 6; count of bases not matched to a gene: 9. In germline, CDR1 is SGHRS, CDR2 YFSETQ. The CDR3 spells CASSSSGTSGRASEQYF. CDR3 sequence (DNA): TGCGCCAGCAGCTCCTCCGGGACTAGCGGGAGGGCTTCCGAGCAGTACTTC. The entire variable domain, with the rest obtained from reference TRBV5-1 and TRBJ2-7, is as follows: KAGVTQTPRYLIKTRGQQVTLSCSPISGHRSVSWYQQTPGQGLQFLFEYFSETQRNKGNFPGRFSGRQFSNSRSEMNVSTLELGDSALYLCASSSSGTSGRASEQYFGPGTRLTVT.

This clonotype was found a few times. DNA of the CDR3: TGTGCCACCAGTGATTCAAATTTAGCCGGGGAGCTGTTTTTT. It specifies CATSDSNLAGELFF. This chain links TRBV24-1 with TRBJ2-2; D gene unclear. This CDR3 spans 14 amino acids. The V end lost 2 bases, the J end lost 6 bases, and 9 bases lay between the germline ends. Per the germline V gene, CDR1 is KGHDR and CDR2 is SFDVKD.

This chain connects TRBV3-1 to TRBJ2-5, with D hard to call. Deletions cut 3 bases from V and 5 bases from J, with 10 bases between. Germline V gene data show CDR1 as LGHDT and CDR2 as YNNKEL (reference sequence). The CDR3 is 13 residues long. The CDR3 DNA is TGTGCCAGCAGCCAGCAGCATGTCGAGACCCAGTACTTC. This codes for CASSQQHVETQYF.

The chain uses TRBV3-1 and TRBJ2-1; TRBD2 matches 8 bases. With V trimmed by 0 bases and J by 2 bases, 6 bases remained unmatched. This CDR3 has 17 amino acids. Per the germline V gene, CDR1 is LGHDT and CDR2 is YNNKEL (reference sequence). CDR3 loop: CASSQDPGRGAYNEQFF. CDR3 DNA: TGTGCCAGCAGCCAAGATCCTGGGCGGGGGGCCTACAATGAGCAGTTCTTC.

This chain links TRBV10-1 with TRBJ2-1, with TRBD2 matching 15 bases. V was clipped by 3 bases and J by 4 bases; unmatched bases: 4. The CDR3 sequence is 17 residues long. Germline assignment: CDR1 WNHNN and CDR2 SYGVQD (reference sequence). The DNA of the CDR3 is TGCGCCAGCAGTGACCAGGGACTAGCGGGGGGATACAATGAGCAGTTCTTC. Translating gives CASSDQGLAGGYNEQFF.

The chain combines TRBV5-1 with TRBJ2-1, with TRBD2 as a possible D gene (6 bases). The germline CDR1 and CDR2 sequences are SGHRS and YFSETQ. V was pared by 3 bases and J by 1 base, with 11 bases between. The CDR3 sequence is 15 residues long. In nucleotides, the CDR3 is TGCGCCAGCAGCTCCGGCGGGGCATCCTACAATGAGCAGTTCTTC. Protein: CASSSGGASYNEQFF.

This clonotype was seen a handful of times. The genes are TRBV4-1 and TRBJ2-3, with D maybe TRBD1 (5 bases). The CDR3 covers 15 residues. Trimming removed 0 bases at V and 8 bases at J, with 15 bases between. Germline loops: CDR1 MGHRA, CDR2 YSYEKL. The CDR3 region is CASSQDAGSVRTQYF. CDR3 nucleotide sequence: TGCGCCAGCAGCCAAGATGCAGGGTCCGTCCGTACGCAGTATTTT.

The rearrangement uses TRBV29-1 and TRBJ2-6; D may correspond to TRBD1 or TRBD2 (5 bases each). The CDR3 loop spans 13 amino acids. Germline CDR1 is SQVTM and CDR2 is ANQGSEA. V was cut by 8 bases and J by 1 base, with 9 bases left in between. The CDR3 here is CSTWGSGANVLTF. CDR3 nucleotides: TGCAGCACATGGGGGTCTGGGGCCAACGTCCTGACTTTC.

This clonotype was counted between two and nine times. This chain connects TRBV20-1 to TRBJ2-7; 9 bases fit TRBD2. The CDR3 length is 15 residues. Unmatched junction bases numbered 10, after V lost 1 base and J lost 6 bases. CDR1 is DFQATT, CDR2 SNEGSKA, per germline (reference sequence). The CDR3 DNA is TGCAGTGCTAGAGTGGGTCTAGCGGGACCCAGCGAGCAGTACTTC. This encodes CSARVGLAGPSEQYF.